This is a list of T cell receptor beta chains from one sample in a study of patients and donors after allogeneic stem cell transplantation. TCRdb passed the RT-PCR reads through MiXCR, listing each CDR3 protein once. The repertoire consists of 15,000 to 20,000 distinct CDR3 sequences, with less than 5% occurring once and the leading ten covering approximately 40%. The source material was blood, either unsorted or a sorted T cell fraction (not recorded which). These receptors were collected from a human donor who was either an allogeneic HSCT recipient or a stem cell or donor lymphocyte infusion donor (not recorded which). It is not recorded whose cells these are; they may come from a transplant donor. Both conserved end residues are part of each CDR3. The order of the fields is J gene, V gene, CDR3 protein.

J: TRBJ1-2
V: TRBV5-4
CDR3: CASSLAVQGTFGYTF

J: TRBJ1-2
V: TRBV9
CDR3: CASSVGQDYGYTF

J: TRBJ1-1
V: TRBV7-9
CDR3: CASTSPTPEAFF

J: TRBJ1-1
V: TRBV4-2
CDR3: CASSQEGGLNTEAFF

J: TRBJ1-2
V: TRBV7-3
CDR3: CASSLEGGYGYTF

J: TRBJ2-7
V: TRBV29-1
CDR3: CSVEDPGQYEQYF

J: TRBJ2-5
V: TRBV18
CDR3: CASSPNQETQYF

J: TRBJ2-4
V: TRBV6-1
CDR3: CAARAEYLAKNIQYF

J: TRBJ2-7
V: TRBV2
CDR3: CASLRQGRMKQYF

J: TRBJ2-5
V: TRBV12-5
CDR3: CASGSGTSAQETQYF

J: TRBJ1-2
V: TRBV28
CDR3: CASSPFDSHYGYTF

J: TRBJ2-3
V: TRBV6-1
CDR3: CASSEHAGVADTQYF

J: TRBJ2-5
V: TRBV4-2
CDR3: CASSQDWTSGGAAPQYF

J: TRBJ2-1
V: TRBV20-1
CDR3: CSARGYNEQFF

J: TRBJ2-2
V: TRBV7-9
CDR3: CASSLASRVTSGELFF

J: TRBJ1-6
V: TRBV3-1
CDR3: CASSQDQGQGPLHF

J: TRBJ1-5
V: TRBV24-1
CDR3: CATSTRQGLNQPQHF

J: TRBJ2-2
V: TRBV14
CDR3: CASSRVRRGSAGELFF

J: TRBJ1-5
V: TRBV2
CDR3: CASSDTPYSNQPQHF

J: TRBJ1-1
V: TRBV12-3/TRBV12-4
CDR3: CASSLGTFWHMNTEAFF

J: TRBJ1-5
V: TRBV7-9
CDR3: CASSPGVSRNQPQHF

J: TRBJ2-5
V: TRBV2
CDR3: CASSGWAGARQETQYF

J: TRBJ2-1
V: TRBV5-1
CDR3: CASSSRVDRGEQFF

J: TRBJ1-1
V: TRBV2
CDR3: CASMPFAEAFF

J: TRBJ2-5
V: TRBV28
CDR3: CASTAPMGGSETQYF

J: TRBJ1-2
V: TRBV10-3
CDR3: CAALGNYGYTF

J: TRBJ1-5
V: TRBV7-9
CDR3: CASSVGQSAPQRF

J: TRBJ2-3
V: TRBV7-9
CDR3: CASSRKGKSISTDTQYF

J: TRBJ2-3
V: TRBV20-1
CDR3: CSARGQGNTDTQYF

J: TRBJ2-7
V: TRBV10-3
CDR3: CAIRTGTSGYEQYF

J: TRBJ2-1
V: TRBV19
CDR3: CASSISQGYNEQFF

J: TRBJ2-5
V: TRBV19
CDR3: CASTDQGVETQYF

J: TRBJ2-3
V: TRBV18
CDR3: CASSPLAGVVDTQYF

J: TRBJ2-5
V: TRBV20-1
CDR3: CSARGLAGGLRETQYF

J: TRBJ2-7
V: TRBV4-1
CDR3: CASSQEYRTGQYYEQYF

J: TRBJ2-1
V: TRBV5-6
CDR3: CASSLYLQGSDEQFF

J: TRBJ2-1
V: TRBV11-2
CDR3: CASSLGTGWDNNEQFF

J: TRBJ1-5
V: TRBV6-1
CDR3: CASSEVGRGNQPQHF

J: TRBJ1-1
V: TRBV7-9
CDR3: CASRWERQMNTEAFF

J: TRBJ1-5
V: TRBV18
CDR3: CASSPASFGNQPQHF

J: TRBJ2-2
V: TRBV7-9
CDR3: CASSTTGPNTGELFF

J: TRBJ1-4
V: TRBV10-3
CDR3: CAINLTGWGEKLFF

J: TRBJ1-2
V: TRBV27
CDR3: CASSSRQGGYTF

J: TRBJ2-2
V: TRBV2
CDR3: CASNDRGSGELFF

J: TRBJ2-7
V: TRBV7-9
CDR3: CASSPGTSGASQYF

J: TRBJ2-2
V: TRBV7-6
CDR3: CASSLALPGPTNTGELFF

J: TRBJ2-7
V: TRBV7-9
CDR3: CASSLVETYEQYF

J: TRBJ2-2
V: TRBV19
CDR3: CASSLRVRGELFF

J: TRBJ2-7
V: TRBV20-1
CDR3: CSSTAPGTGGVEQYF

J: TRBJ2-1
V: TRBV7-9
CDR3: CASSSSAPGGEQFF

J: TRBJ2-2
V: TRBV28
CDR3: CASLARNTGELFF

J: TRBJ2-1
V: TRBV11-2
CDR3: CASSPRGGRDFYNEQFF

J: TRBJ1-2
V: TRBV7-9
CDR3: CASSLLQNRGYTF

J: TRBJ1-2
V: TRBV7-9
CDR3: CASSSGRQGNYGYTF